The 8 T cell receptor beta chains in this list originate from one sample, sequenced in a study of T-cell reconstitution after alpha-beta-depleted transplantation in children. Preparation of the TCRbeta library was carried out with unique molecular identifiers. TCRdb re-called the PCR reads with MiXCR, one entry per CDR3 protein. There are about 540,000 distinct CDR3 sequences in the sample; around 17% occur only once, and 2.5% to 4% lies in the top ten. Here the sequenced sample was PBMCs from the stem cell graft donor, taken from the stem cell graft. The receptors come from a human donor who donated a stem cell graft to a child with acute lymphoblastic leukemia.

This clonotype was found a few times. The J gene is TRBJ2-4, the V gene TRBV29-1; 8 positions match TRBD1. This CDR3 region has 13 residues. CDR1 is SQVTM, CDR2 ANQGSEA, per germline. V lost 7 bases, J lost 5 bases, and 7 bases stayed unmatched. CDR3 loop: CSGRTGYQNIQYF. DNA of the CDR3: TGCAGCGGCCGGACAGGGTACCAAAACATTCAGTACTTC.

The V gene is TRBV12-3 or TRBV12-4, the J gene TRBJ2-7; 7 bases are a match to TRBD1. V shed 0 bases, J shed 0 bases, and the junction held 5 bases outside the gene matches. The CDR3 is 16 residues long. CDR3: CASSLAPGGSSYEQYF. The CDR3 region has the DNA TGTGCCAGCAGTTTAGCGCCAGGGGGTAGCTCCTACGAGCAGTACTTC.

The V call is TRBV4-1, the J call TRBJ2-3, with D possibly TRBD2 on 6 matching bases. CDR3 size: 15 residues. The V gene lost 8 bases and the J gene lost 2 bases, with 17 bases spanning the gap. Germline-derived CDR1 and CDR2 are MGHRA and YSYEKL. Here the CDR3 DNA reads TGCGCCAGCGGTTTCTATAGCGGCCCCACAGATACGCAGTATTTT. It is translated as CASGFYSGPTDTQYF.

This clonotype was counted between two and nine times. This chain joins TRBV5-1 and TRBJ1-4; 11 bases match TRBD1. Per germline, CDR1 SGHRS and CDR2 YFSETQ. The CDR3 extends over 17 amino acids. Trimming took 0 bases from V and 1 from J; bases not matched to a gene: 2. Here the CDR3 reads CASSLAGTGGTNEKLFF. The CDR3, as DNA: TGCGCCAGCAGCTTGGCCGGGACAGGGGGAACTAATGAAAAACTGTTTTTT. The variable domain in full, with the rest retrieved from reference TRBV5-1 and TRBJ1-4, is KAGVTQTPRYLIKTRGQQVTLSCSPISGHRSVSWYQQTPGQGLQFLFEYFSETQRNKGNFPGRFSGRQFSNSRSEMNVSTLELGDSALYLCASSLAGTGGTNEKLFFGSGTQLSVL.

This sequence joins TRBV12-3 or TRBV12-4 and TRBJ2-1; 7 bases match TRBD2. The CDR3 has 15 amino acids. The V segment lost 6 bases and the J segment 7 bases; nucleotides outside the gene matches: 12. The CDR3 protein is CASSRGGAGYNEQFF. As DNA, the CDR3 is TGTGCCAGCAGCCGAGGAGGAGCGGGATATAATGAGCAGTTCTTC.

The V call is TRBV7-8, the J call TRBJ1-1; a weak D match, TRBD1 (5 bases). V lost 1 base and J 2 bases, leaving 8 bases between the germline ends. From germline, CDR1 is SGHVS and CDR2 FQNEAQ. CDR3 length: 14 amino acids. This CDR3 is CASSLVRANTEAFF. The CDR3 nucleotides read TGTGCCAGCAGCTTAGTCAGGGCCAACACTGAAGCTTTCTTT. The whole variable domain, remainder taken from reference TRBV7-8 and TRBJ1-1, is GAGVSQSPRYKVAKRGQDVALRCDPISGHVSLFWYQQALGQGPEFLTYFQNEAQLDKSGLPSDRFFAERPEGSVSTLKIQRTQQEDSAVYLCASSLVRANTEAFFGQGTRLTVV.

This clonotype has a handful of counts. This chain joins TRBV5-6 and TRBJ2-2, with D tentatively TRBD2 (5 bases). The CDR3 covers 15 residues. With 4 bases removed from V and 1 base from J, the gap between germline ends came to 11 bases. From germline, CDR1 is SGHDT and CDR2 YYEEEE. In DNA form, the CDR3 reads TGTGCCAGCAGCCCCCCAGCGGAGAACACCGGGGAGCTGTTTTTT. Translated, it gives CASSPPAENTGELFF.

This clonotype was recorded a few times. CDR3 coding DNA: TGTGCCAGCAGTTTCGGTCAACCCCTGAGGGGAAACACCATATATTTT. It translates to CASSFGQPLRGNTIYF. This chain joins TRBV27 and TRBJ1-3; D ambiguous. Per the germline V gene, CDR1 is MNHEY and CDR2 is SMNVEV (reference sequence). This CDR3 contains 16 residues. V gave up 3 bases and J gave up 4 bases, with 16 bases separating them.